This note documents a single T cell receptor (beta chain) sequence. Using immunoSEQ multiplex PCR, the repertoire was profiled, and TCRdb retains in-frame clones only, with some absent. This sample has under 110,000 clones, with around 90% found just once. These data originate in a study of T cell changes during pregnancy in multiple sclerosis. CDR1 and CDR2 from the germline V gene are MNHNS and SASEGT. Trimming pared 8 bases from V and 3 bases from J, leaving 4 bases between. The length of the CDR3 is 10 residues. The sequence was obtained from a female donor with multiple sclerosis, enrolled in a pregnancy study. This chain uses TRBV6-1 with TRBJ1-2; D remains unclear. Material: peripheral blood, obtained after pregnancy. CDR3 in amino acids: CASFDYGYTF. DNA of the CDR3: TGTGCCAGCTTCGACTATGGCTACACCTTC.